This entry features one T cell receptor (beta chain) sequence. This clonotype was detected a few times. Its recognized antigen is unknown. No base qualities exist here, and no much larger clone lies one base off it. Unmatched junction bases come to 5, with V trimmed by 5 bases and J by 4 bases. The CDR3 measures 14 amino acids from cysteine to phenylalanine. Only the CDR3 DNA is retained, 42 bases long and in frame from the first base. CDR1 SEHNR and CDR2 FQNEAQ are derived from the germline V gene (reference sequence). These data are taken from a study of T cell repertoires in cytomegalovirus infection (dated by TCRdb to between 2019 and 2020). For the wider study: Peptide stimulations targeted recently identified HLA-C-restricted CMV epitopes, whose presentation resists viral immunomodulation, together with well-studied HLA-B-restricted epitopes. Donor HLA type was relevant to the analysis, as public TCR beta signatures indicated carriage of CMV infection together with the matching HLA type. What the authors observed across the whole study: In both this cohort and an independent roughly 360-donor cohort, the cumulative frequency of public TCR beta family members distinguished carriers of CMV infection plus the relevant HLA type. The ex vivo response was dominated by HLA-C-restricted CMV-specific TCR beta clonotypes, which also provided the single most frequent clonotype in two of eight donors.

This specimen's treatment or condition label, per the study, means: in vitro stimulation with specific CMV peptide epitopes to enrich CMV-specific T cells. The run used an Illumina HiSeq 1500. The public reads were run again by TCRdb, first through fastp at Q25 and then through MiXCR, and only productive beta chains were kept. Identical CDR3 protein sequences are pooled into one entry, listed with their most common genes and DNA. The sample table shows tens of thousands of distinct CDR3 sequences, and more than 25% are seen once. The top ten clonotypes cover 59% of the sample. The rearrangement joined TRBV7-9 to TRBJ2-7; 10 bases in between match TRBD2. The sequence derives from a human donor in good health (CMV status not recorded). Some clones in this sample may be carry-over from other donors' samples. The sample consisted of CD8+ T cells from cultured PBMCs, taken from culture after CMV antigen stimulation. The CDR3 in this case is CASSDSGRWYEQYF. The DNA is TGTGCCAGCAGCGATAGCGGGAGGTGGTACGAGCAGTACTTC. The reference TRBV7-9 and TRBJ2-7 proteins fill in what lies around the CDR3, so the full variable domain reads DTGVSQNPRHKITKRGQNVTFRCDPISEHNRLYWYRQTLGQGPEFLTYFQNEAQLEKSRLLSDRFSAERPKGSFSTLEIQRTEQGDSAMYLCASSDSGRWYEQYFGPGTRLTVT.